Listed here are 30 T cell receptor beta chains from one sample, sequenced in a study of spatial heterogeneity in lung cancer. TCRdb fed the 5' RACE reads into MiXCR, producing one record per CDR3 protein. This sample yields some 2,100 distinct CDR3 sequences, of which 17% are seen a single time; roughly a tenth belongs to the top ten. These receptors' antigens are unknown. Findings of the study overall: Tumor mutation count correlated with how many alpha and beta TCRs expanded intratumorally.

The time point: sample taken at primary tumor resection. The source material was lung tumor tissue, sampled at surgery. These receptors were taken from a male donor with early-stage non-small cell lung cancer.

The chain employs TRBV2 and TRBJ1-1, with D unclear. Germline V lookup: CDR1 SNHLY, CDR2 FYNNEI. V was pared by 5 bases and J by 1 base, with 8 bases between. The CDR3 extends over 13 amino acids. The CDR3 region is CASSRTANTEAFF. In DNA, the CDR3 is TGTGCCAGCAGTCGGACGGCGAACACTGAAGCTTTCTTT.

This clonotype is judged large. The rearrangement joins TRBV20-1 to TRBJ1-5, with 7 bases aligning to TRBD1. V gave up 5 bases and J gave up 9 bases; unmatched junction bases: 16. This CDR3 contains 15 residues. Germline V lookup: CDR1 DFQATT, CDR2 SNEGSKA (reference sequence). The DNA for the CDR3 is TGCAGTGCTGCCCGGACAGGTGCCGGGGTTCGGCCCCAGCATTTT. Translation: CSAARTGAGVRPQHF.

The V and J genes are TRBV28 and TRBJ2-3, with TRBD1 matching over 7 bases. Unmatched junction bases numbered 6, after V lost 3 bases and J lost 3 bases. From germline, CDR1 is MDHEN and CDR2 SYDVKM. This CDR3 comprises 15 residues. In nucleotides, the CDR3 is TGTGCCAGCAGTTTGCTGACAGGGAGAACAGATACGCAGTATTTT. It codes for CASSLLTGRTDTQYF.

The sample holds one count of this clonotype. The CDR3 DNA is TGTGCCAGCAGTGATCAAGGGGGCCAGGACGAGCAGTACTTC. Translated, it gives CASSDQGGQDEQYF. The chain combines TRBV2 with TRBJ2-7, with 7 bases aligning to TRBD1. Germline CDR1 SNHLY, CDR2 FYNNEI. The trim removed 3 bases at V and 5 bases at J, leaving 7 bases unmatched. CDR3 length: 14 amino acids.

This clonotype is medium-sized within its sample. CDR3 region: CASSLKSRQEEAEQYF. As DNA, the CDR3 is TGTGCCAGCAGTTTAAAATCCAGACAGGAGGAGGCCGAGCAGTACTTC. The rearrangement uses TRBV27 and TRBJ2-7; the D gene is possibly TRBD1 (6 bases). Germline V gives CDR1 MNHEY, CDR2 SMNVEV (reference sequence). The CDR3 length is 16 residues. Trimming left V 2 bases short and J 6 bases short, with 20 bases between.

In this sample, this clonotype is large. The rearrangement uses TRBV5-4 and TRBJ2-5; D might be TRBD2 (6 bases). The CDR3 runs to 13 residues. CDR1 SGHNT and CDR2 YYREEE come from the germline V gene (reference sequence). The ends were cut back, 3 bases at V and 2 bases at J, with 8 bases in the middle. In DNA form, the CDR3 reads TGTGCCAGCAGCTCTCGGGGGCAAGAGACCCAGTACTTC. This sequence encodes CASSSRGQETQYF.

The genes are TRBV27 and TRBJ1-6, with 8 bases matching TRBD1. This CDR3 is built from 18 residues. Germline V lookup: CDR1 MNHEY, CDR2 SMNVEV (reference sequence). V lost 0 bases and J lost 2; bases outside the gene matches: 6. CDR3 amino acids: CASSLSPQQGAYNSPLHF. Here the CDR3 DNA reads TGTGCCAGCAGTTTATCTCCCCAACAGGGGGCCTATAATTCACCCCTCCACTTT.

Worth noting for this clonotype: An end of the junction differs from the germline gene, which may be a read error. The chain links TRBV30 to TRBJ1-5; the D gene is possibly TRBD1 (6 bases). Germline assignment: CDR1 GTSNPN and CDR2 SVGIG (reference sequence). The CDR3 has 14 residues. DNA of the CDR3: TGTGCCAGGAGTGTTGGACAGCTCGATCAGCCCCAGCATTTT. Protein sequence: CARSVGQLDQPQHF. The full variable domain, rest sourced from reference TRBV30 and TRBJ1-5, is SQTIHQWPATLVQPVGSPLSLECTVEGTSNPNLYWYRQAAGRGLQLLFYSVGIGQISSEVPQNLSASRPQDRQFILSSKKLLLSDSGFYLCARSVGQLDQPQHFGDGTRLSIL.

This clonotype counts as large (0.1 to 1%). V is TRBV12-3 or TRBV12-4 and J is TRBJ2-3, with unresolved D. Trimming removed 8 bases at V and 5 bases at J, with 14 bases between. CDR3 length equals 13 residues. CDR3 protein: CASDTPSGDTQYF. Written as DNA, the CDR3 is TGTGCCAGCGATACGCCCTCGGGAGATACGCAGTATTTT.

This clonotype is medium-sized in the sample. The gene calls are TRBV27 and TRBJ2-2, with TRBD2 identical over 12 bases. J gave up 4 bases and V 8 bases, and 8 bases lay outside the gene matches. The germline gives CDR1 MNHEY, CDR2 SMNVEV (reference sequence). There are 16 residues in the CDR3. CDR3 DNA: TGTGCCAGCGGGTCCTCTAGCGGGAGGGGCACCGGGGAGCTGTTTTTT. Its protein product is CASGSSSGRGTGELFF.

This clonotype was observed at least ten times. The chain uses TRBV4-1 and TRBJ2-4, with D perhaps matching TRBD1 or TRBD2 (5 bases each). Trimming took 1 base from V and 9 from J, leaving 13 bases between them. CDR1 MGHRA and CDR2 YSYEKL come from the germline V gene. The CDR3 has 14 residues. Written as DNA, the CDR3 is TGCGCCAGCAGCCAAGCGGGACCCCAAGGCATTCAGTACTTC. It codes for CASSQAGPQGIQYF.

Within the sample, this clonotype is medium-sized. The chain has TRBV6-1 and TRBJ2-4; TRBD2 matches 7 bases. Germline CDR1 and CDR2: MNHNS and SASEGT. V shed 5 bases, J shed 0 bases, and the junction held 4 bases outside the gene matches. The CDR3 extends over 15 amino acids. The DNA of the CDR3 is TGTGCCAGCAGTCCCCTAGCGGTAGCCAAAAACATTCAGTACTTC. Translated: CASSPLAVAKNIQYF.

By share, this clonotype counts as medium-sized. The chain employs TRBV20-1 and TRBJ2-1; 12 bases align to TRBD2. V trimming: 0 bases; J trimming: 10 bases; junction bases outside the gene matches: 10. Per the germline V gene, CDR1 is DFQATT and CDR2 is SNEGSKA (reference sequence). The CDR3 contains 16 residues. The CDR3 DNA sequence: TGCAGTGCTAGAGATCTTAGACTAGCGGGAGAGGGGGAGCAGTTCTTC. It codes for CSARDLRLAGEGEQFF.

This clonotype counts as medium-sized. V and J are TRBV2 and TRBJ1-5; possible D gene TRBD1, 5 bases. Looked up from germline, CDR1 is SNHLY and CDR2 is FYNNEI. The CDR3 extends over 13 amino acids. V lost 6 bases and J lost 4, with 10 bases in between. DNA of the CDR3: TGTGCCAGCAGGAGCAGGGTGAATCAGCCCCAGCATTTT. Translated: CASRSRVNQPQHF. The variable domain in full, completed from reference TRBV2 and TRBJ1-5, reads EPEVTQTPSHQVTQMGQEVILRCVPISNHLYFYWYRQILGQKVEFLVSFYNNEISEKSEIFDDQFSVERPDGSNFTLKIRSTKLEDSAMYFCASRSRVNQPQHFGDGTRLSIL.

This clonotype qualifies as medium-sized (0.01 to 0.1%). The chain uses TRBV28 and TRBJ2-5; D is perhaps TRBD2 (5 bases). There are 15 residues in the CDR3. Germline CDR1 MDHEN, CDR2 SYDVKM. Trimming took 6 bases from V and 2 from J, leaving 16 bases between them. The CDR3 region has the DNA TGTGCCAGCAGCCCCCTCAGCGGAAGTCAAGAGACCCAGTACTTC. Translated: CASSPLSGSQETQYF.

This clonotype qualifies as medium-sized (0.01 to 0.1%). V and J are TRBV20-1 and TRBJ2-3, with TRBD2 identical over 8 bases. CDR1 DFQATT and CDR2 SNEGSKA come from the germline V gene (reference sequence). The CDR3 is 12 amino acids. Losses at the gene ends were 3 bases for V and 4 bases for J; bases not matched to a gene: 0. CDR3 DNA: TGCAGTGCTAGTAGCGGGGCAGATACGCAGTATTTT. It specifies CSASSGADTQYF.

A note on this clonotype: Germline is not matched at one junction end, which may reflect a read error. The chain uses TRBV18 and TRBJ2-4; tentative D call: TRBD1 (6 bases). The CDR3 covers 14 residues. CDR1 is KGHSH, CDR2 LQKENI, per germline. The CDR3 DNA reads TGTGTCAGCTCACCGGCAGGACAGAATAGCATTCAGTACTTC. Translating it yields CVSSPAGQNSIQYF.

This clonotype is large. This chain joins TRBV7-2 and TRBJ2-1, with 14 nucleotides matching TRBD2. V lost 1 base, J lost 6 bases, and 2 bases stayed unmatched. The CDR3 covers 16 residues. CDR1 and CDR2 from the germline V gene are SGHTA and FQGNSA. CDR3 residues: CASSLEGTSGSNEQFF. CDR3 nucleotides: TGTGCCAGCAGCTTAGAAGGGACTAGCGGGAGCAATGAGCAGTTCTTC.

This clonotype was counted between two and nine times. DNA of the CDR3: TGTGCCAGCAGCCCGGAAATAGCCAAAAACATTCAGTACTTC. This encodes CASSPEIAKNIQYF. The chain carries TRBV7-2 and TRBJ2-4; D is uncertain. Trimming pared 5 bases from V and 0 bases from J, leaving 8 bases between. The CDR3 consists of 14 residues. Germline lookup yields CDR1 SGHTA and CDR2 FQGNSA.

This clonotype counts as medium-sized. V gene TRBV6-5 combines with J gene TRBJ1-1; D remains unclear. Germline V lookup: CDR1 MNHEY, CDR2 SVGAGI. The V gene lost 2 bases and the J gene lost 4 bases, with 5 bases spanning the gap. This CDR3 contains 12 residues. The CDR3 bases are TGTGCCAGCAGTTACGGTGGCACTGAAGCTTTCTTT. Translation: CASSYGGTEAFF.

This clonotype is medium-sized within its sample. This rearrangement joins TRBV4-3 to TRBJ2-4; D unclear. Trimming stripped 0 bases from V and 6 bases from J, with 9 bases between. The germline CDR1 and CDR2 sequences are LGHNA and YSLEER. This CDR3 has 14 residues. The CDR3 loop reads CASSQELGSNIQYF. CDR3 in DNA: TGCGCCAGCAGCCAAGAGTTGGGTTCAAACATTCAGTACTTC.

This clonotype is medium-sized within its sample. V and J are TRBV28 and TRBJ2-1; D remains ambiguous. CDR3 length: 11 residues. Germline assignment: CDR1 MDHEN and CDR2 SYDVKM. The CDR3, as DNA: TGTGGGTGGGGATCCTACAATGAGCAGTTCTTC. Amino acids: CGWGSYNEQFF.

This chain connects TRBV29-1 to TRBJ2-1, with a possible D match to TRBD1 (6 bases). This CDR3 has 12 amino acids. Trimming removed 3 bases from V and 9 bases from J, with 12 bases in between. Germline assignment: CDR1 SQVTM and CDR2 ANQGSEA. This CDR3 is CSVEVQGGEQFF. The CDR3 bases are TGCAGCGTTGAGGTACAGGGCGGTGAGCAGTTCTTC.

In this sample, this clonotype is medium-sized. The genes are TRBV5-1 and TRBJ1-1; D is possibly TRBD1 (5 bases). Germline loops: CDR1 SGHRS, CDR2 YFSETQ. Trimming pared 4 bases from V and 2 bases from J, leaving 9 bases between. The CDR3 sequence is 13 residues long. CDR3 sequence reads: CASSPGPNTEAFF. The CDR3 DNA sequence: TGCGCCAGCAGCCCGGGACCTAACACTGAAGCTTTCTTT.

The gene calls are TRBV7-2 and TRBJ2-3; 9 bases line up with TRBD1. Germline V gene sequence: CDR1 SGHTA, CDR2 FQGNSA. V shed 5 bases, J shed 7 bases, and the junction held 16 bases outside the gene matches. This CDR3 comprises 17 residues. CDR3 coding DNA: TGTGCCAGCAGCAAACAGGGGGCGGGAGCGATGGTAAATACGCAGTATTTT. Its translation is CASSKQGAGAMVNTQYF.

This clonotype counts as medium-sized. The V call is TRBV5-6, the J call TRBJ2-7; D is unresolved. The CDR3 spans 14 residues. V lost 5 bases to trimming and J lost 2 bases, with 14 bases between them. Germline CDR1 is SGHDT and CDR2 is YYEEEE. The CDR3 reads CASSHPRRPYEQYF. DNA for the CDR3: TGTGCCAGCAGTCATCCCCGACGGCCCTACGAGCAGTACTTC. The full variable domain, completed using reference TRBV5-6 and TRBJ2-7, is DAGVTQSPTHLIKTRGQQVTLRCSPKSGHDTVSWYQQALGQGPQFIFQYYEEEERQRGNFPDRFSGHQFPNYSSELNVNALLLGDSALYLCASSHPRRPYEQYFGPGTRLTVT.

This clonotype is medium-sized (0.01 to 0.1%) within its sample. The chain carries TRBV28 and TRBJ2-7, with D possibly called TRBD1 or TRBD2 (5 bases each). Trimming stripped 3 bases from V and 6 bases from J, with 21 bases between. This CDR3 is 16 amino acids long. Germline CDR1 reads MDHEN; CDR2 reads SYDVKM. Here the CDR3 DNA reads TGTGCCAGCAGTTTCGGTCGCGTTGGGTCGAGGGGCGAGCAGTACTTC. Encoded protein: CASSFGRVGSRGEQYF. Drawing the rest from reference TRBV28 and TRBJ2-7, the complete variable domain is DVKVTQSSRYLVKRTGEKVFLECVQDMDHENMFWYRQDPGLGLRLIYFSYDVKMKEKGDIPEGYSVSREKKERFSLILESASTNQTSMYLCASSFGRVGSRGEQYFGPGTRLTVT.

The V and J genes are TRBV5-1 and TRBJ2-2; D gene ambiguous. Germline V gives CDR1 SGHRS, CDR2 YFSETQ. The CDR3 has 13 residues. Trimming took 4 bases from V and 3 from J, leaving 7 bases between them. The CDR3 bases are TGCGCCAGCAGCCTCCAGGACACCGGGGAGCTGTTTTTT. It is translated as CASSLQDTGELFF.

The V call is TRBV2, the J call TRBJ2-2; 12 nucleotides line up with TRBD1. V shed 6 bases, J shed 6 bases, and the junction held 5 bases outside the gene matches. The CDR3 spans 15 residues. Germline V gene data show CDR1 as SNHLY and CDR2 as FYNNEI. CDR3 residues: CASRPGTGGSGELFF. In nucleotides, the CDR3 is TGTGCCAGCAGACCCGGGACAGGGGGCTCCGGGGAGCTGTTTTTT.

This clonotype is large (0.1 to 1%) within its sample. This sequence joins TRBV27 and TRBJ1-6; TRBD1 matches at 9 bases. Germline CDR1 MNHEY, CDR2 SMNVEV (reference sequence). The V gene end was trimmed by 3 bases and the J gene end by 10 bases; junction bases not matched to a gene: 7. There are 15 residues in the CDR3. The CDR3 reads CASSFKRTGDSPLHF. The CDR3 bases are TGTGCCAGCAGTTTCAAGAGGACAGGGGACTCACCCCTCCACTTT.